One and the same sample provided the 2 T cell receptor beta chains below, sequenced in a study of T cell responses to AZD1222 COVID-19 vaccine. The repertoire was sequenced with immunoSEQ multiplex PCR; TCRdb's copy has only in-frame clones and lacks some. The sample records 65,000 to 75,000 clones, roughly 82% being singletons. The sample here was peripheral blood, taken on day 0 of AZD1222 vaccination. The receptors shown here come from an adult in good health.

The V and J genes are TRBV19 and TRBJ1-5; TRBD1 is a possible D gene (5 bases). Trimming stripped 6 bases from V and 0 bases from J, with 12 bases between. The germline CDR1 and CDR2 sequences are LNHDA and SQIVND (reference sequence). The CDR3 has 15 amino acids. The CDR3, as DNA: TGTGCCAGTAGCCCGGACACGAATAGCAATCAGCCCCAGCATTTT. Protein: CASSPDTNSNQPQHF.

V usage is TRBV11-2 and J usage is TRBJ2-7; maybe TRBD1 (5 bases). Trimming cost V 5 bases and J 3 bases, with 17 bases left between them. CDR3 size: 15 residues. Germline V gene sequence: CDR1 SGHAT, CDR2 FQNNGV. The CDR3 here is CASSLGPGIIYEQYF. CDR3 bases: TGTGCCAGCAGCCTGGGGCCAGGGATAATCTACGAGCAGTACTTC.